This section outlines one T cell receptor (beta chain) sequence together with its context. Antigen unknown. Primers: 60 Vbeta forward and 13 Jbeta reverse. Sequenced by immunoSEQ multiplex PCR; TCRdb stores in-frame clones only, minus some. Of around 200,000 clones detected, more than 60% appear once; the ten largest clones hold approximately 2.6%. V was clipped by 3 bases and J by 7 bases; unmatched bases: 4. CDR3 length: 15 amino acids. The V gene's germline CDR1 is KGHSH and CDR2 LQKENI. The data were taken from a study of cytomegalovirus exposure and HLA in healthy donors. Study results and caveats: When a later analysis was performed, an Asian-associated ancestry cluster reportedly had fewer N-insertions than the roughly 640-donor mean.

The sample taken for sequencing was PBMCs. The V call is TRBV18, the J call TRBJ1-6, with TRBD1 matching over 9 bases. This sequence originates from a woman aged 60 to 75 in good health and CMV-seropositive. DNA for the CDR3: TGTGCCAGCTCACCGCGGACAGGGGTGAATTCACCCCTCCACTTT. Translating gives CASSPRTGVNSPLHF.